These T cell receptor beta chains were read from a single sample in a study of T-cell memory formation after mild COVID-19. TCRdb used MiXCR to reprocess the 5' RACE reads, holding one entry per CDR3 protein. This table has about 250,000 distinct CDR3 sequences, 15% appearing once. Sequenced input: PBMCs or a T cell subset sorted from them (not recorded which). These receptor sequences come from an adult woman who had mild COVID-19 (a few samples of this study predate the infection). Cell type and time point are not known. CDR3s include the opening cysteine and the closing phenylalanine or tryptophan. The D gene is left open where the match is weak. Clone sizes are given selectively: once, few, many, or a class where the clone is expanded.

cdr3_aa: CASSVVRGGRISEQFF; cdr3_nt: TGTGCCAGCAGCGTAGTGCGGGGGGGCCGTATCAGTGAGCAGTTCTTC; j_call: TRBJ2-1; clone_size: many; v_call: TRBV9; d_call: TRBD2
cdr3_aa: CASSLDRGRIAETQYF; cdr3_nt: TGTGCCAGCAGCCTCGACAGGGGGCGGATCGCGGAGACCCAGTACTTC; j_call: TRBJ2-5; clone_size: few; v_call: TRBV12-3/TRBV12-4; d_call: TRBD1
cdr3_aa: CASSLVPATNEKLFF; cdr3_nt: TGCGCCAGCAGCTTGGTACCGGCCACTAATGAAAAACTGTTTTTT; j_call: TRBJ1-4; clone_size: few; v_call: TRBV5-1; d_call: .
cdr3_aa: CASSETGRGYTF; cdr3_nt: TGTGCCAGCAGTGAAACAGGGCGGGGCTACACCTTC; j_call: TRBJ1-2; clone_size: few; v_call: TRBV25-1; d_call: .
cdr3_aa: CASTLVILNTEAFF; cdr3_nt: TGTGCCAGCACCCTAGTGATACTGAACACTGAAGCTTTCTTT; j_call: TRBJ1-1; clone_size: few; v_call: TRBV7-9; d_call: .
cdr3_aa: CASSQAAPSTDTQYF; cdr3_nt: TGCGCCAGCAGCCAAGCTGCGCCTAGCACAGATACGCAGTATTTT; j_call: TRBJ2-3; clone_size: many; v_call: TRBV4-3; d_call: .
cdr3_aa: CASTYRGGEQFF; cdr3_nt: TGTGCCAGTACTTACAGGGGAGGTGAGCAGTTCTTC; j_call: TRBJ2-1; clone_size: .; v_call: TRBV19; d_call: .
cdr3_aa: CASSRRESGRAYNEQFF; cdr3_nt: TGTGCCAGCAGCCGCCGAGAAAGCGGGAGGGCCTACAATGAGCAGTTCTTC; j_call: TRBJ2-1; clone_size: .; v_call: TRBV7-2; d_call: TRBD2
cdr3_aa: CASSDLNRSPYNEQFF; cdr3_nt: TGTGCCAGCAGTGACTTAAACAGGTCCCCTTACAATGAGCAGTTCTTC; j_call: TRBJ2-1; clone_size: few; v_call: TRBV6-4; d_call: .
cdr3_aa: CASSPGIAGDNEQFF; cdr3_nt: TGTGCCAGCTCACCAGGGATAGCGGGGGACAATGAGCAGTTCTTC; j_call: TRBJ2-1; clone_size: .; v_call: TRBV18; d_call: TRBD2
cdr3_aa: CASSLTQLRDTQYF; cdr3_nt: TGTGCCAGCAGCCTGACCCAGCTCAGAGATACGCAGTATTTT; j_call: TRBJ2-3; clone_size: many; v_call: TRBV3-1; d_call: .
cdr3_aa: CASSLGQGLLNTEAFF; cdr3_nt: TGTGCCAGCAGCTTGGGACAGGGCCTCCTGAACACTGAAGCTTTCTTT; j_call: TRBJ1-1; clone_size: .; v_call: TRBV12-3/TRBV12-4; d_call: TRBD1
cdr3_aa: CSAYREPSTDTQYF; cdr3_nt: TGCAGTGCCTATCGGGAACCCAGCACAGATACGCAGTATTTT; j_call: TRBJ2-3; clone_size: .; v_call: TRBV20-1; d_call: .
cdr3_aa: CASRRGGVGDGYTF; cdr3_nt: TGTGCCAGCAGAAGGGGCGGGGTAGGGGATGGCTACACCTTC; j_call: TRBJ1-2; clone_size: few; v_call: TRBV12-3/TRBV12-4; d_call: .
cdr3_aa: CASSLGLASGEQYF; cdr3_nt: TGTGCCAGCAGTTTAGGGCTAGCCTCCGGCGAGCAGTACTTC; j_call: TRBJ2-7; clone_size: .; v_call: TRBV12-3/TRBV12-4; d_call: .
cdr3_aa: CASSLRPRGYNEQFF; cdr3_nt: TGTGCCAGCAGCTTAAGGCCACGAGGTTACAATGAGCAGTTCTTC; j_call: TRBJ2-1; clone_size: .; v_call: TRBV7-3; d_call: .
cdr3_aa: CASSTIGGELFF; cdr3_nt: TGTGCCAGCAGTACTATCGGGGGGGAGCTGTTTTTT; j_call: TRBJ2-2; clone_size: once; v_call: TRBV12-3/TRBV12-4; d_call: .
cdr3_aa: CASSLDTHYEQYF; cdr3_nt: TGTGCCAGCAGTTTGGACACACACTACGAGCAGTACTTC; j_call: TRBJ2-7; clone_size: few; v_call: TRBV12-3/TRBV12-4; d_call: .
cdr3_aa: CASSFLAMTVYNEQFF; cdr3_nt: TGTGCCAGCAGCTTCCTAGCAATGACAGTCTACAATGAGCAGTTCTTC; j_call: TRBJ2-1; clone_size: many; v_call: TRBV7-8; d_call: .
cdr3_aa: CATSVASPNEQFF; cdr3_nt: TGTGCCACCAGTGTGGCTAGCCCAAATGAGCAGTTCTTC; j_call: TRBJ2-1; clone_size: .; v_call: TRBV24-1; d_call: .
cdr3_aa: CASSTQRGVKFF; cdr3_nt: TGTGCCAGCAGCACCCAGCGGGGGGTGAAGTTCTTC; j_call: TRBJ2-1; clone_size: many; v_call: TRBV7-3; d_call: TRBD2
cdr3_aa: CASSLSAANEQFF; cdr3_nt: TGTGCCAGCAGCTTAAGCGCTGCCAATGAGCAGTTCTTC; j_call: TRBJ2-1; clone_size: many; v_call: TRBV7-3; d_call: .
cdr3_aa: CASSLLQGNEKLFF; cdr3_nt: TGTGCCAGCAGTTTGTTGCAGGGGAATGAAAAACTGTTTTTT; j_call: TRBJ1-4; clone_size: few; v_call: TRBV12-3/TRBV12-4; d_call: .
cdr3_aa: CAWIAYEAFF; cdr3_nt: TGTGCCTGGATAGCCTATGAAGCTTTCTTT; j_call: TRBJ1-1; clone_size: .; v_call: TRBV30; d_call: .
cdr3_aa: CASSFGDRGTTTEAFF; cdr3_nt: TGTGCCAGCAGTTTCGGGGACAGGGGGACAACCACTGAAGCTTTCTTT; j_call: TRBJ1-1; clone_size: few; v_call: TRBV12-3/TRBV12-4; d_call: TRBD1
cdr3_aa: CASSQDTTRLRGETQYF; cdr3_nt: TGTGCCAGCAGCCAAGATACCACTAGACTCAGGGGGGAGACCCAGTACTTC; j_call: TRBJ2-5; clone_size: many; v_call: TRBV4-2; d_call: TRBD1
cdr3_aa: CASSRTGTSGNTDTQYF; cdr3_nt: TGTGCCAGCAGTAGAACCGGGACTAGCGGGAACACAGATACGCAGTATTTT; j_call: TRBJ2-3; clone_size: few; v_call: TRBV7-2; d_call: TRBD2
cdr3_aa: CASRLQGHRTESYEQYF; cdr3_nt: TGTGCAAGTCGCTTACAAGGACATCGGACTGAGTCCTACGAGCAGTACTTC; j_call: TRBJ2-7; clone_size: .; v_call: TRBV12-2; d_call: .
cdr3_aa: CASSLRLAGVEQFF; cdr3_nt: TGTGCCAGCAGCCTAAGACTAGCGGGAGTTGAGCAGTTCTTC; j_call: TRBJ2-1; clone_size: few; v_call: TRBV5-4; d_call: TRBD2
cdr3_aa: CASSQQGEETQYF; cdr3_nt: TGTGCCAGCAGCCAACAGGGAGAAGAGACCCAGTACTTC; j_call: TRBJ2-5; clone_size: .; v_call: TRBV7-2; d_call: .
cdr3_aa: CASSFQLHLQETQYF; cdr3_nt: TGCGCCAGCAGCTTCCAGCTTCATCTCCAAGAGACCCAGTACTTC; j_call: TRBJ2-5; clone_size: .; v_call: TRBV5-1; d_call: .
cdr3_aa: CASSYGLLNEQYF; cdr3_nt: TGTGCCAGCAGTTATGGCCTCCTCAACGAGCAGTACTTC; j_call: TRBJ2-7; clone_size: .; v_call: TRBV27; d_call: .
cdr3_aa: CASSLGSEGNEQFF; cdr3_nt: TGTGCCAGCAGCTTAGGCTCCGAAGGCAATGAGCAGTTCTTC; j_call: TRBJ2-1; clone_size: .; v_call: TRBV7-9; d_call: .
cdr3_aa: CASKFSGRVDEQFF; cdr3_nt: TGTGCCAGCAAATTTAGCGGGAGGGTGGATGAGCAGTTCTTC; j_call: TRBJ2-1; clone_size: few; v_call: TRBV12-3/TRBV12-4; d_call: TRBD2
cdr3_aa: CASSYSHRSDPYNEQFF; cdr3_nt: TGTGCCAGCAGTTACTCCCATAGGAGCGACCCTTACAATGAGCAGTTCTTC; j_call: TRBJ2-1; clone_size: .; v_call: TRBV6-5; d_call: .
cdr3_aa: CASSQEDSRKPYEQYF; cdr3_nt: TGTGCCAGCAGCCAAGAGGATTCACGGAAGCCCTACGAGCAGTACTTC; j_call: TRBJ2-7; clone_size: .; v_call: TRBV4-2; d_call: .
cdr3_aa: CAISNRGGETEAFF; cdr3_nt: TGTGCCATCAGCAACAGGGGAGGGGAAACTGAAGCTTTCTTT; j_call: TRBJ1-1; clone_size: .; v_call: TRBV10-3; d_call: TRBD1
cdr3_aa: CASSSRMGRGSNQPQHF; cdr3_nt: TGTGCCAGCAGTTCCCGCATGGGGAGGGGCAGCAATCAGCCCCAGCATTTT; j_call: TRBJ1-5; clone_size: few; v_call: TRBV12-3/TRBV12-4; d_call: .
cdr3_aa: CASSLFPGRLSYEQYF; cdr3_nt: TGTGCCAGCAGCTTATTCCCGGGACGGCTGTCCTACGAGCAGTACTTC; j_call: TRBJ2-7; clone_size: few; v_call: TRBV7-8; d_call: .
cdr3_aa: CASPPGQGTKEMQPQHF; cdr3_nt: TGTGCCAGCCCTCCGGGACAGGGGACCAAGGAGATGCAGCCCCAGCATTTT; j_call: TRBJ1-5; clone_size: .; v_call: TRBV28; d_call: TRBD1
cdr3_aa: CASSEVGHFFSNQPQHF; cdr3_nt: TGTGCCAGCAGTGAAGTGGGGCACTTTTTTAGCAATCAGCCCCAGCATTTT; j_call: TRBJ1-5; clone_size: .; v_call: TRBV2; d_call: .
cdr3_aa: CAISESKSGAYEQYF; cdr3_nt: TGTGCCATCAGTGAGTCGAAAAGTGGAGCGTACGAGCAGTACTTC; j_call: TRBJ2-7; clone_size: .; v_call: TRBV10-3; d_call: .
cdr3_aa: CASSQEVLAVQETQYF; cdr3_nt: TGTGCCAGCAGCCAAGAGGTACTAGCGGTCCAAGAGACCCAGTACTTC; j_call: TRBJ2-5; clone_size: .; v_call: TRBV4-2; d_call: TRBD2
cdr3_aa: CATQPGTANNEQFF; cdr3_nt: TGCGCCACGCAACCCGGGACAGCGAACAATGAGCAGTTCTTC; j_call: TRBJ2-1; clone_size: .; v_call: TRBV5-1; d_call: TRBD1
cdr3_aa: CASSTGIEAFF; cdr3_nt: TGTGCCAGCAGCACAGGGATTGAAGCTTTCTTT; j_call: TRBJ1-1; clone_size: few; v_call: TRBV12-3/TRBV12-4; d_call: .
cdr3_aa: CASSSIMNTEAFF; cdr3_nt: TGTGCCAGCAGTTCAATAATGAACACTGAAGCTTTCTTT; j_call: TRBJ1-1; clone_size: few; v_call: TRBV27; d_call: .
cdr3_aa: CASSVRQDTEAFF; cdr3_nt: TGTGCCAGCAGTGTTCGGCAGGACACTGAAGCTTTCTTT; j_call: TRBJ1-1; clone_size: few; v_call: TRBV2; d_call: .
cdr3_aa: CASKEGANEKLFF; cdr3_nt: TGTGCCAGCAAGGAGGGAGCTAATGAAAAACTGTTTTTT; j_call: TRBJ1-4; clone_size: few; v_call: TRBV6-5; d_call: .
cdr3_aa: CASSPLIDTQYF; cdr3_nt: TGTGCCAGCAGTCCCCTGATAGATACGCAGTATTTT; j_call: TRBJ2-3; clone_size: .; v_call: TRBV12-3/TRBV12-4; d_call: .
cdr3_aa: CASSLDLGHEQFF; cdr3_nt: TGTGCCAGCAGTTTAGACCTCGGGCATGAGCAGTTCTTC; j_call: TRBJ2-1; clone_size: many; v_call: TRBV12-3/TRBV12-4; d_call: .
cdr3_aa: CASSPQVAYNSPLHF; cdr3_nt: TGTGCCAGCTCACCACAGGTCGCTTATAATTCACCCCTCCACTTT; j_call: TRBJ1-6; clone_size: .; v_call: TRBV18; d_call: .
cdr3_aa: CASSWRPSANNEQFF; cdr3_nt: TGTGCCAGCAGCTGGAGGCCTAGCGCCAACAATGAGCAGTTCTTC; j_call: TRBJ2-1; clone_size: few; v_call: TRBV5-5; d_call: .
cdr3_aa: CASSILGQPNTEAFF; cdr3_nt: TGTGCCAGTAGTATACTGGGACAGCCGAACACTGAAGCTTTCTTT; j_call: TRBJ1-1; clone_size: few; v_call: TRBV19; d_call: TRBD1